The clone carrying this T cell receptor beta chain was found a few times. Deletions cut 0 bases from V and 1 base from J, with 11 bases between. Germline V CDR1 and CDR2: SGDLS, YYNGEE. The CDR3 extends over 15 amino acids. The data stem from a study of blood T cells in healthy people across ages. Then a second PCR, running about 6 to 11 cycles, was carried out with a sample-barcoded 5' primer and a J-beta primer mix. Per sample, CDR3-containing paired-end reads numbered at least 2.5 million. TCRdb re-called the 5' RACE reads with MiXCR, one entry per CDR3 protein. The data hold around 1,800,000 distinct CDR3 sequences, with approximately 39% observed a single time. Each donor supplied ten milliliters of peripheral blood.

The sequenced material came from blood. The V gene is TRBV9, the J gene TRBJ2-7; maybe TRBD1 (5 bases). The clonotype was recovered from a human donor in good health. CDR3 coding DNA: TGTGCCAGCAGCGTAGGGGGCCTCCTGTCCTACGAGCAGTACTTC. As protein: CASSVGGLLSYEQYF.